The entry below gives a single T cell receptor (beta chain) sequence along with its context. Its antigen is undetermined. Primers included in the PCR were 60 Vbeta and 13 Jbeta primers. The table came from immunoSEQ multiplex PCR; TCRdb's copy has only in-frame clones and leaves some out. The sample comprises 150,000 to 180,000 clones, 82% of which are singletons, and around 6.6% rests with the top ten. J lost 8 bases, V lost 5 bases, and 6 bases had no gene match. CDR3 length equals 13 residues. CDR1 and CDR2 (germline): MNHNS, SASEGT. This sample stems from a study of cytomegalovirus exposure and HLA in healthy donors. Study observations and caveats: Most TCR beta V segments were productive about 87% or about 30% of the time in an earlier analysis. Despite most TCR sequences being rare, some public TCRs occurred in many donors.

The chain has TRBV6-1 and TRBJ1-2; 9 nucleotides match TRBD1. This receptor was identified in a woman between 45 and 65 years old in good health and CMV-seropositive. The sequenced sample consisted of PBMCs. The CDR3 nucleotides are TGTGCCAGCAGTATACGGACAGGGGAGGGCTACACCTTC. Translated, it gives CASSIRTGEGYTF.